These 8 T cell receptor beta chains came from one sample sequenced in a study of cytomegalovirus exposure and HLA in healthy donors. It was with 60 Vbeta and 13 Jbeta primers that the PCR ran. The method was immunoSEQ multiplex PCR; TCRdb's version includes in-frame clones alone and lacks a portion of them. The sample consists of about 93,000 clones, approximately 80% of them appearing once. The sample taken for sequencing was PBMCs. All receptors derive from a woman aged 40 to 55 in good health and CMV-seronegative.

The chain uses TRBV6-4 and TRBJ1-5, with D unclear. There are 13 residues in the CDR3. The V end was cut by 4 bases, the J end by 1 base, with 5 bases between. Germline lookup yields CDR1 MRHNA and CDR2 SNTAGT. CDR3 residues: CASSAKSNQPQHF. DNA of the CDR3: TGTGCCAGCAGTGCAAAAAGCAATCAGCCCCAGCATTTT.

The CDR3 spells CASRQLGEKLFF. CDR3 bases: TGTGCCAGCAGACAGCTCGGTGAAAAACTGTTTTTT. The gene calls are TRBV28 and TRBJ1-4; no reliable D call. This CDR3 region has 12 residues. V was cut by 6 bases and J by 7 bases, with 9 bases left in between. Germline loops: CDR1 MDHEN, CDR2 SYDVKM.

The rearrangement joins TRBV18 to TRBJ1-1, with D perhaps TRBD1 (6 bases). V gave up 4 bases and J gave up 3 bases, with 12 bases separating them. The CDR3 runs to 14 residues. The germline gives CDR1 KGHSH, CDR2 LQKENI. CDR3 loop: CASSQKQGDTEAFF. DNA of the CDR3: TGTGCCAGCTCACAAAAACAGGGTGACACTGAAGCTTTCTTT.

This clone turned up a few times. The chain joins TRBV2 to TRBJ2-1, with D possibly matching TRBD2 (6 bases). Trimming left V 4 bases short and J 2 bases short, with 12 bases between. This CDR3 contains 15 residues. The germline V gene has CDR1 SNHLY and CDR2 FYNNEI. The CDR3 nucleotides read TGTGCCAGCAGTGGGCGGGGAAGAACCTACAATGAGCAGTTCTTC. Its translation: CASSGRGRTYNEQFF.

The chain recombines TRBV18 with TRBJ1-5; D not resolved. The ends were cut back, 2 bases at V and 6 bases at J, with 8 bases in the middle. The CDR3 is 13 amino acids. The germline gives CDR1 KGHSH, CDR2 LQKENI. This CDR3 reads CASSPEVTQPQHF. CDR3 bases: TGTGCCAGCTCACCAGAGGTAACTCAGCCCCAGCATTTT.

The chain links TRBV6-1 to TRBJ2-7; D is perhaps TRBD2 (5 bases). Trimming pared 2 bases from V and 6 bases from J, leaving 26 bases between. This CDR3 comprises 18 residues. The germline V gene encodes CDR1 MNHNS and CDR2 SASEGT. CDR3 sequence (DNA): TGTGCCAGCAGTGAAAGAAGCCCAGTAATGGCACGTGCGGGCGAGCAGTACTTC. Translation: CASSERSPVMARAGEQYF.

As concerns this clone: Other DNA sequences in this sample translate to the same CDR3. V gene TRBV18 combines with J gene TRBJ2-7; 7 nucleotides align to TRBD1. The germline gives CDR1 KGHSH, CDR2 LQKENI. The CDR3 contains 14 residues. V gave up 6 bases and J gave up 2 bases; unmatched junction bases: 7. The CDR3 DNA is TGTGCCAGCTCCCCTGACAGGGCGACCTACGAGCAGTACTTC. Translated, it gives CASSPDRATYEQYF.

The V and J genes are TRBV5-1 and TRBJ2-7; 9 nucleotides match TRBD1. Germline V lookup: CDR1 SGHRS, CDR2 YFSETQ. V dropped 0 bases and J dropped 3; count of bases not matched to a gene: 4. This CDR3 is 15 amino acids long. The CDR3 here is CASSLGDREYYEQYF. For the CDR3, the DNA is TGCGCCAGCAGCTTGGGGGACAGGGAATACTACGAGCAGTACTTC.